This T cell receptor beta chain was identified in a study of early T cells in non-severe SARS-CoV-2 infection. Study at large: Bulk RNA from unsorted whole blood was sequenced; chains were unpaired.

Individual cDNA molecules were tagged with unique molecular identifiers. Using its own MiXCR run on the 5' RACE reads, TCRdb lists one record per CDR3 protein. The sample holds fewer than 85,000 distinct CDR3 sequences, about 12% seen once. With V trimmed by 6 bases and J by 8 bases, 9 bases remained unmatched. The CDR3 consists of 13 residues. Sequenced material: whole blood. The sequence was collected from an adult who was a healthcare worker with PCR-confirmed SARS-CoV-2 infection or an uninfected control (not recorded which). The gene calls are TRBV12-3 or TRBV12-4 and TRBJ1-2, with 7 bases identical to TRBD1. The CDR3 DNA follows: TGTGCCAGCAGCCCACAGGGGCTAGAAGGCTACACCTTC. Translation: CASSPQGLEGYTF.